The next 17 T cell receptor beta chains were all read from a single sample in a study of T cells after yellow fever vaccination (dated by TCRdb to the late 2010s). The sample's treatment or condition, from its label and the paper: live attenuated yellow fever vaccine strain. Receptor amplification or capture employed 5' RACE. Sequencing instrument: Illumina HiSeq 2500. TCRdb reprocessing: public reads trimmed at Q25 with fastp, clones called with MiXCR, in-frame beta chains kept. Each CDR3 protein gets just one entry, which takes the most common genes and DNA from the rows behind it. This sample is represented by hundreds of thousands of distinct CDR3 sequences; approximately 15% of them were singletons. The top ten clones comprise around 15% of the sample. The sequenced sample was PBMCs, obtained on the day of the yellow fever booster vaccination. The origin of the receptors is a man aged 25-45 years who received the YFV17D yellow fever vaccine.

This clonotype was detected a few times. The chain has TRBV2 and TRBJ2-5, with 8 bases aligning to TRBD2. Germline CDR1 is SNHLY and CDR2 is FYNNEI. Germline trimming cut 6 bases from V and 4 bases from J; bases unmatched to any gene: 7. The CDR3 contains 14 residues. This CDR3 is CASSWSSGSETQYF. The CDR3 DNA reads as TGTGCCAGCAGCTGGTCTAGCGGGTCAGAGACCCAGTACTTC.

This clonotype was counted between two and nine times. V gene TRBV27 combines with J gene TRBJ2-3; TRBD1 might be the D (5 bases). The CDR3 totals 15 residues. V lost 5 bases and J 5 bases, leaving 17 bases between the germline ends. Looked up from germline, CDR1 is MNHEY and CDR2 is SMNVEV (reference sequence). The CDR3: CASSPQGSYGDTQYF. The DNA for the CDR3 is TGTGCCAGCAGTCCTCAGGGCTCGTACGGAGATACGCAGTATTTT.

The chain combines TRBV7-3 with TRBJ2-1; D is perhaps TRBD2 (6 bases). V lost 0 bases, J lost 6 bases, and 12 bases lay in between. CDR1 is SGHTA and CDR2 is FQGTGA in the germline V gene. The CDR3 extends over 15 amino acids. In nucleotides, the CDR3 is TGTGCCAGCAGCTTAACGTTGGGGACTTCCAATGAGCAGTTCTTC. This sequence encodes CASSLTLGTSNEQFF.

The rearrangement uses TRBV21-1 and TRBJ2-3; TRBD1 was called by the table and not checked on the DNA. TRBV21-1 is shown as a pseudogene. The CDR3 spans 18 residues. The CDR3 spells CASSTPDRSQIHTDTQYF. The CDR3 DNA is TGTGCCAGCAGCACTCCAGACAGGTCCCAAATCCACACAGATACGCAGTATTTT.

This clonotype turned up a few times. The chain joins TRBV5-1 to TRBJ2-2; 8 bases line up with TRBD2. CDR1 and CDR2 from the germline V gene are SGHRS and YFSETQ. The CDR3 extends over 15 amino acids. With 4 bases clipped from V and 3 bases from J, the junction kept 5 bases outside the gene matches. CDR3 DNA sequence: TGCGCCAGCAGCCCCCGGGAGGGCGACACCGGGGAGCTGTTTTTT. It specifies CASSPREGDTGELFF.

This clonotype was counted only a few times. In DNA form, the CDR3 reads TGTGCCAGCAGCGAATTACAGGGCCCGCTAACTAATACGCAGTATTTT. This codes for CASSELQGPLTNTQYF. This chain links TRBV9 with TRBJ2-3; possible D gene TRBD1, 6 bases. Trimming shortened V by 3 bases and J by 7 bases, and 21 bases separated the two germline ends. Per the germline V gene, CDR1 is SGDLS and CDR2 is YYNGEE. The CDR3 contains 16 residues.

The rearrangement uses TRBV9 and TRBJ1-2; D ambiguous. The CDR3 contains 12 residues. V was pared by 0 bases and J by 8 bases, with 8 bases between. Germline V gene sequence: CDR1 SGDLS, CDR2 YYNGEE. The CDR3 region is CASSVGSGGYTF. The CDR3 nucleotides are TGTGCCAGCAGCGTAGGGTCGGGAGGCTACACCTTC.

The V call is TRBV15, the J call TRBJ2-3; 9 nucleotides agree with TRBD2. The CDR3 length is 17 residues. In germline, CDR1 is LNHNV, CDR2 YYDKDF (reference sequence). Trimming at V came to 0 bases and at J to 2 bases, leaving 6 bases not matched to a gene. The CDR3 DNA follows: TGTGCCACCAGCAGAGATTTGCTAGCGGGAACCACAGATACGCAGTATTTT. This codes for CATSRDLLAGTTDTQYF.

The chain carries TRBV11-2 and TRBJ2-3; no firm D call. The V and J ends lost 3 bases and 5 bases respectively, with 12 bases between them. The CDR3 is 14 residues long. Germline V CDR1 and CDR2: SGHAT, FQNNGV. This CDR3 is CASSFFPPEDTQYF. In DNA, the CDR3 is TGTGCCAGCAGCTTTTTTCCCCCCGAAGATACGCAGTATTTT.

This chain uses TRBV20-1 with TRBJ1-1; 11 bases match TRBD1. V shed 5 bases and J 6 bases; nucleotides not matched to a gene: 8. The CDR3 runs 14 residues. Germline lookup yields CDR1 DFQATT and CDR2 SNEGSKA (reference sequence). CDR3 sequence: CSAGTGGNLAEAFF. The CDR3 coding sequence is TGCAGTGCTGGGACAGGGGGAAATTTGGCTGAAGCTTTCTTT.

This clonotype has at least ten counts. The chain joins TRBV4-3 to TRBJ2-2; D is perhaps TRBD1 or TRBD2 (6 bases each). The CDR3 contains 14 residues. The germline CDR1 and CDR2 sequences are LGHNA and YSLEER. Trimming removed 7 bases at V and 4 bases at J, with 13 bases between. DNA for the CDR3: TGCGCCAGCACCCCCAGGGGACTCACCGGGGAGCTGTTTTTT. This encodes CASTPRGLTGELFF.

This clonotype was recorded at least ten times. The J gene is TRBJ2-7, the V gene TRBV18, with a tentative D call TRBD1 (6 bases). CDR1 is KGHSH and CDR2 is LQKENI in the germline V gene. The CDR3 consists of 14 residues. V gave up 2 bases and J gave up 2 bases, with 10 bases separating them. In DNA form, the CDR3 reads TGTGCCAGCTCACCAGCGACAGGTCCCTACGAGCAGTACTTC. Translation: CASSPATGPYEQYF.

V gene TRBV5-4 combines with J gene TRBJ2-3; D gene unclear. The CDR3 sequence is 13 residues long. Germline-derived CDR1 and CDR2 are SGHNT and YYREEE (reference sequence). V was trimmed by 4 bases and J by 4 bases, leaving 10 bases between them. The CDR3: CASSAEWADTQYF. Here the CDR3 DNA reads TGTGCCAGCAGCGCGGAGTGGGCAGATACGCAGTATTTT.

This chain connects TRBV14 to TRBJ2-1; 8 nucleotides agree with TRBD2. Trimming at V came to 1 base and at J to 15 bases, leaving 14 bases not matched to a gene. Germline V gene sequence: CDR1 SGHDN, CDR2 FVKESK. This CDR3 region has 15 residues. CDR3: CASSQVPPGLGRRFF. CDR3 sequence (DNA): TGTGCCAGCAGCCAAGTCCCCCCGGGACTAGGCAGGCGGTTCTTC.

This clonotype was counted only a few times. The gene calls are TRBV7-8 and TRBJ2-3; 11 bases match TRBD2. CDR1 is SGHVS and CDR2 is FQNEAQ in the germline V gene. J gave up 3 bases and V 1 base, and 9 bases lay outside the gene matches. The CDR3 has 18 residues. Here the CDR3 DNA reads TGTGCCAGCAGCTTAGGGGGGGCGGGACTAGCGGTTACAGATACGCAGTATTTT. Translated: CASSLGGAGLAVTDTQYF.

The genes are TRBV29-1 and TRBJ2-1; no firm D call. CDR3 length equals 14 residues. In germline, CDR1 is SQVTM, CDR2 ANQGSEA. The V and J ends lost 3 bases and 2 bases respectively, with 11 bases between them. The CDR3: CSVDLENTYNEQFF. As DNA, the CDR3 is TGCAGCGTTGATTTGGAGAACACCTACAATGAGCAGTTCTTC.

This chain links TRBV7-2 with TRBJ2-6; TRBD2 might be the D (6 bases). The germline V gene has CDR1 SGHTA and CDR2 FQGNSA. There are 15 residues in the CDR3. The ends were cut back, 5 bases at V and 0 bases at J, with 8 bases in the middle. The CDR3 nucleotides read TGTGCCAGCAGCACCGGGGGCTCTGGGGCCAACGTCCTGACTTTC. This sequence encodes CASSTGGSGANVLTF.